The 19 T cell receptor beta chains below all came from one sample that was sequenced in a study of OX40 agonist ivuxolimab in advanced cancers. Data came from immunoSEQ multiplex PCR; TCRdb stores just in-frame clones and leaves some out. The sample has about 70,000 clones; about 81% are singletons. The sequencing used CD4+ or CD8+ T cells sorted from blood, collected in a trial of the OX40 agonist ivuxolimab. The receptors derive from an adult with an advanced solid tumor such as melanoma, head and neck, liver or kidney cancer.

This clone was picked up a small number of times. The CDR3 coding sequence is TGTGCCAGCAGCCAACCGGGACAGGGAACCTACGAGCAGTACTTC. It specifies CASSQPGQGTYEQYF. V and J are TRBV7-9 and TRBJ2-7; 9 bases map to TRBD1. Trimming at V came to 5 bases and at J to 2 bases, leaving 7 bases not matched to a gene. CDR1 and CDR2 (germline): SEHNR, FQNEAQ (reference sequence). This CDR3 region has 15 residues.

This chain links TRBV18 with TRBJ2-7; 7 nucleotides align to TRBD1. The CDR3 loop spans 15 amino acids. Germline V lookup: CDR1 KGHSH, CDR2 LQKENI. Trimming at V came to 6 bases and at J to 7 bases, leaving 15 bases not matched to a gene. CDR3 coding DNA: TGTGCCAGCTCCGGGTTAGAGGGGGCGACGGTTGAGCAGTACTTC. Translation gives CASSGLEGATVEQYF.

The chain is built from TRBV7-9 and TRBJ2-7, with 8 bases aligning to TRBD1. The CDR3 is 14 amino acids. Trimming took 5 bases from V and 5 from J; bases not matched to a gene: 8. CDR1 is SEHNR, CDR2 FQNEAQ, per germline (reference sequence). CDR3 amino acids: CASSRDQGADEQYF. Here the CDR3 DNA reads TGTGCCAGCAGCCGCGATCAGGGGGCAGACGAGCAGTACTTC. The whole variable domain, filled in from reference TRBV7-9 and TRBJ2-7, reads DTGVSQNPRHKITKRGQNVTFRCDPISEHNRLYWYRQTLGQGPEFLTYFQNEAQLEKSRLLSDRFSAERPKGSFSTLEIQRTEQGDSAMYLCASSRDQGADEQYFGPGTRLTVT.

The V and J genes are TRBV4-1 and TRBJ2-6; maybe TRBD1 (6 bases). CDR1 MGHRA and CDR2 YSYEKL come from the germline V gene. V was pared by 4 bases and J by 4 bases, with 20 bases between. This CDR3 is 18 amino acids long. The CDR3, as DNA: TGCGCCAGCAGCCCATTCCAGGGGATACTGGGAGGGGCCAACGTCCTGACTTTC. Translation: CASSPFQGILGGANVLTF.

The J gene is TRBJ2-1, the V gene TRBV11-3; D may be TRBD2 (7 bases). Trimming cost V 1 base and J 8 bases, with 12 bases left between them. Germline lookup yields CDR1 SGHNT and CDR2 YENEEA. The CDR3 consists of 14 residues. The DNA of the CDR3 is TGTGCCAGCAGCTTAGCGGCGGGGGCCGATGAGCAGTTCTTC. Translating gives CASSLAAGADEQFF.

The V gene is TRBV6-5, the J gene TRBJ1-1; D is perhaps TRBD1 (5 bases). In germline, CDR1 is MNHEY, CDR2 SVGAGI. This CDR3 has 14 residues. V gave up 7 bases and J gave up 1 base, with 13 bases separating them. This chain's CDR3 is CASKYTGQNTEAFF. CDR3 nucleotide sequence: TGTGCCAGCAAATATACAGGACAGAACACTGAAGCTTTCTTT.

The genes are TRBV11-3 and TRBJ2-3, with D possibly being TRBD1 (5 bases). The CDR3 is made up of 15 amino acids. Germline loops: CDR1 SGHNT, CDR2 YENEEA. Trimming took off 1 base at V and 0 bases at J, with 8 bases between the two ends. DNA of the CDR3: TGTGCCAGCAGCTTAGGACAGATAAGCACAGATACGCAGTATTTT. This sequence encodes CASSLGQISTDTQYF.

This clone came up once. This rearrangement joins TRBV6-6 to TRBJ1-1; no firm D call. The V end was cut by 0 bases, the J end by 3 bases, with 5 bases between. CDR3 size: 13 residues. Germline CDR1 reads MNHNY; CDR2 reads SVGAGI (reference sequence). Written as DNA, the CDR3 is TGTGCCAGCAGTTACTCCGGTTACACTGAAGCTTTCTTT. Translating it yields CASSYSGYTEAFF.

CDR3 sequence reads: CASGGSRVWGKTDTQYF. DNA of the CDR3: TGTGCCAGCGGTGGATCCAGGGTTTGGGGAAAAACAGATACGCAGTATTTT. The J gene is TRBJ2-3, the V gene TRBV27, with a weak D call TRBD1 (5 bases). This CDR3 is 17 amino acids long. The V and J ends lost 8 bases and 3 bases respectively, with 24 bases between them. Germline CDR1 MNHEY, CDR2 SMNVEV (reference sequence).

The CDR3 spells CASSDESEDTQYF. Here the CDR3 DNA reads TGTGCCAGCAGTGACGAAAGCGAGGATACGCAGTATTTT. The genes are TRBV2 and TRBJ2-3; D is uncertain. CDR1 is SNHLY, CDR2 FYNNEI, per germline. The CDR3 consists of 13 residues. V dropped 3 bases and J dropped 6 bases, with 10 bases sitting between them. The full variable domain, in which reference TRBV2 and TRBJ2-3 provide the parts outside the CDR3, is EPEVTQTPSHQVTQMGQEVILRCVPISNHLYFYWYRQILGQKVEFLVSFYNNEISEKSEIFDDQFSVERPDGSNFTLKIRSTKLEDSAMYFCASSDESEDTQYFGPGTRLTVL.

This chain uses TRBV6-5 with TRBJ2-1; D is unresolved. The CDR3 is 15 amino acids. CDR1 MNHEY and CDR2 SVGAGI come from the germline V gene. Trimming cost V 6 bases and J 2 bases, with 14 bases left between them. The chain's CDR3 is CASRRTNGAYNEQFF. The CDR3 DNA is TGTGCCAGCAGGCGCACTAACGGCGCCTACAATGAGCAGTTCTTC.

This clone occurred a few times. V is TRBV6-1 and J is TRBJ1-6, with a tentative D call TRBD1 (5 bases). The V end lost 2 bases, the J end lost 7 bases, and 12 bases lay between the germline ends. Germline values: CDR1 MNHNS, CDR2 SASEGT. The CDR3 contains 15 residues. As DNA, the CDR3 is TGTGCCAGCAGTGAAAGGGGAGAGACGAATTCACCCCTCCACTTT. Translation: CASSERGETNSPLHF.

The chain is built from TRBV19 and TRBJ2-6; perhaps TRBD1 as D (6 bases). The germline V and J ends were trimmed by 4 bases and 4 bases, with 14 bases remaining between them. This CDR3 has 16 residues. The V gene's germline CDR1 is LNHDA and CDR2 SQIVND (reference sequence). This CDR3 is CASSTRQDAGANVLTF. For the CDR3, the DNA is TGTGCCAGTAGTACGCGACAGGATGCGGGGGCCAACGTCCTGACTTTC.

The V and J genes are TRBV7-2 and TRBJ1-5; D is unresolved. The CDR3 is 15 amino acids. Germline-derived CDR1 and CDR2 are SGHTA and FQGNSA. The V end lost 1 base, the J end lost 1 base, and 8 bases lay between the germline ends. The CDR3 here is CASSLGGSSNQPQHF. The DNA for the CDR3 is TGTGCCAGCAGCTTAGGAGGTTCAAGCAATCAGCCCCAGCATTTT.

This chain uses TRBV2 with TRBJ2-5, with 11 bases that match TRBD2. J was trimmed by 1 base and V by 5 bases; bases with no gene match: 12. Germline V gives CDR1 SNHLY, CDR2 FYNNEI. The CDR3 consists of 18 residues. The CDR3 loop reads CASSLPSGGPNVQETQYF. The CDR3, as DNA: TGTGCCAGCAGTTTACCTAGCGGGGGGCCCAATGTCCAAGAGACCCAGTACTTC. The full variable domain, its missing parts supplied by reference TRBV2 and TRBJ2-5, is EPEVTQTPSHQVTQMGQEVILRCVPISNHLYFYWYRQILGQKVEFLVSFYNNEISEKSEIFDDQFSVERPDGSNFTLKIRSTKLEDSAMYFCASSLPSGGPNVQETQYFGPGTRLLVL.

V and J are TRBV19 and TRBJ1-2; 7 positions match TRBD1. Germline assignment: CDR1 LNHDA and CDR2 SQIVND (reference sequence). Trimming took 1 base from V and 6 from J; bases not matched to a gene: 8. This CDR3 is 15 amino acids long. The CDR3 sequence is CASSIVGGGDDGYTF. CDR3 DNA: TGTGCCAGTAGTATAGTAGGAGGGGGCGATGATGGCTACACCTTC.

V is TRBV10-3 and J is TRBJ2-2; D remains unclear. The CDR3 runs to 12 residues. Germline CDR1 ENHRY, CDR2 SYGVKD. Deletions cut 7 bases from V and 0 bases from J, with 3 bases between. Here the CDR3 reads CAINPNTGELFF. The CDR3 DNA reads TGTGCCATCAACCCGAACACCGGGGAGCTGTTTTTT.

The CDR3 sequence: CASSGTSGDSSYNEQFF. The CDR3 DNA sequence: TGTGCCAGCAGCGGGACTAGCGGGGACAGCTCCTACAATGAGCAGTTCTTC. The rearrangement links TRBV2 to TRBJ2-1, with 13 bases lining up with TRBD2. Germline CDR1 is SNHLY and CDR2 is FYNNEI. The CDR3 consists of 17 residues. V lost 6 bases to trimming and J lost 0 bases; unmatched junction nucleotides: 5.

The chain joins TRBV7-3 to TRBJ1-2, with 8 nucleotides matching TRBD1. The germline gives CDR1 SGHTA, CDR2 FQGTGA. This CDR3 is 15 amino acids long. With 4 bases clipped from V and 1 base from J, the junction kept 5 bases outside the gene matches. CDR3 loop: CASSYGTGNNYGYTF. The CDR3, as DNA: TGTGCCAGCAGCTACGGGACAGGAAATAACTATGGCTACACCTTC.